These T cell receptor beta chains were read from a single sample in a study of cytomegalovirus exposure and HLA in healthy donors. Profiling relied on immunoSEQ multiplex PCR, and the TCRdb table lists in-frame clones only, not all of them. Of about 130,000 clones listed, roughly three quarters are singletons. The material sequenced was PBMCs. The receptors were sampled from a young man in good health and CMV-seronegative. Both conserved end residues are part of each CDR3. A clone size is listed for some rows: how often the clone was seen (once, few, many), or a class if it is expanded.

size: once; J: TRBJ2-2; length: 15; V: TRBV2; CDR3: CASTSSGANTGELFF
size: -; J: TRBJ2-7; length: 14; V: TRBV7-8; CDR3: CASSLGARSYEQYF
size: -; J: TRBJ2-3; length: 14; V: TRBV6-5; CDR3: CASSYSASADTQYF
size: few; J: TRBJ1-5; length: 14; V: TRBV10-2; CDR3: CATSVDRVNQPQHF
size: -; J: TRBJ2-7; length: 13; V: TRBV29-1; CDR3: CSNGWDRVLEQYF
size: -; J: TRBJ2-2; length: 14; V: TRBV5-1; CDR3: CASSFPANTGELFF
size: -; J: TRBJ2-7; length: 19; V: TRBV5-1; CDR3: CASSPRTSGRANPSYEQYF
size: -; J: TRBJ2-1; length: 15; V: TRBV27; CDR3: CASNPGQGSYNEQFF
size: -; J: TRBJ2-3; length: 19; V: TRBV21-1; CDR3: CASSKSVQRENSLPDTQYF
size: -; J: TRBJ1-6; length: 13; V: TRBV15; CDR3: CATSSLGGSPLHF
size: -; J: TRBJ1-6; length: 15; V: TRBV4-1; CDR3: CASSQGWTGFSPLHF
size: -; J: TRBJ2-7; length: 13; V: TRBV30; CDR3: CAWQGQGAGEQYF
size: few; J: TRBJ1-4; length: 18; V: TRBV28; CDR3: CASSLPTNPRGINEKLFF
size: -; J: TRBJ2-5; length: 14; V: TRBV7-8; CDR3: CASSLGRVRETQYF
size: many; J: TRBJ2-5; length: 15; V: TRBV6-5; CDR3: CASSYLTGSQETQYF
size: once; J: TRBJ2-7; length: 14; V: TRBV2; CDR3: CASRNRVLSYEQYF
size: few; J: TRBJ1-5; length: 14; V: TRBV6-5; CDR3: CASRSGQMNQPQHF
size: -; J: TRBJ2-3; length: 14; V: TRBV9; CDR3: CASSVAAGSDTQYF
size: -; J: TRBJ2-3; length: 16; V: TRBV7-2; CDR3: CASSLVRGGSTDTQYF
size: few; J: TRBJ1-1; length: 14; V: TRBV28; CDR3: CASSPGQGYTEAFF
size: -; J: TRBJ2-3; length: 14; V: TRBV7-2; CDR3: CASSQTSGTDTQYF
size: -; J: TRBJ2-1; length: 11; V: TRBV7-9; CDR3: CASSFGGEQFF
size: -; J: TRBJ1-1; length: 15; V: TRBV19; CDR3: CASSIVPGLHTEAFF
size: -; J: TRBJ2-1; length: 15; V: TRBV7-6; CDR3: CASSQILSSYNEQFF
size: -; J: TRBJ1-2; length: 16; V: TRBV4-3; CDR3: CASSHDRDRGPYGYTF
size: -; J: TRBJ2-7; length: 16; V: TRBV7-9; CDR3: CASSSEPSGSRNEQYF
size: few; J: TRBJ2-3; length: 15; V: TRBV13; CDR3: CASSLRTGGLDTQYF
size: -; J: TRBJ1-1; length: 14; V: TRBV25-1; CDR3: CASSDDRGGTEAFF
size: -; J: TRBJ1-1; length: 14; V: TRBV7-2; CDR3: CASSLVAGLTEAFF
size: -; J: TRBJ1-6; length: 12; V: TRBV7-6; CDR3: CASSLRNSPLHF
size: -; J: TRBJ1-5; length: 13; V: TRBV5-6; CDR3: CASRSWGEQPQHF
size: -; J: TRBJ1-1; length: 12; V: TRBV30; CDR3: CGLTREDDLAFF
size: -; J: TRBJ2-4; length: 17; V: TRBV4-2; CDR3: CASSQDNPAGVTVTQYF
size: -; J: TRBJ2-3; length: 15; V: TRBV6-5; CDR3: CASSSGVRGADTQYF
size: many; J: TRBJ1-1; length: 14; V: TRBV6-5; CDR3: CASKAGTDYTEAFF
size: -; J: TRBJ2-5; length: 13; V: TRBV7-9; CDR3: CASSLAGAETQYF
size: -; J: TRBJ2-3; length: 15; V: TRBV6-5; CDR3: CASSYSSGSIDTQYF
size: -; J: TRBJ1-1; length: 14; V: TRBV6-1; CDR3: CASNLQGQDTEAFF
size: -; J: TRBJ2-2; length: 16; V: TRBV4-3; CDR3: CASSPSGTRAAGELFF
size: -; J: TRBJ2-1; length: 15; V: TRBV7-2; CDR3: CASGLWSGRYNEQFF
size: -; J: TRBJ2-7; length: 15; V: TRBV5-1; CDR3: CASSWGDGTAYEQYF
size: -; J: TRBJ2-1; length: 17; V: TRBV11-2; CDR3: CASSLKDGTEPYNEQFF
size: -; J: TRBJ1-5; length: 17; V: TRBV27; CDR3: CASSSGTGGSSGQPQHF
size: few; J: TRBJ2-5; length: 14; V: TRBV7-2; CDR3: CASSLAGRGETQYF
size: -; J: TRBJ1-1; length: 14; V: TRBV14; CDR3: CASSPNPGGTEAFF
size: -; J: TRBJ2-7; length: 15; V: TRBV10-3; CDR3: CAISESGLADYEQYF
size: -; J: TRBJ1-5; length: 14; V: TRBV30; CDR3: CAWSDWGGNQPQHF
size: -; J: TRBJ2-4; length: 14; V: TRBV7-7; CDR3: CARRGEIAKNIQYF
size: -; J: TRBJ2-1; length: 14; V: TRBV19; CDR3: CASSVGTLYNEQFF
size: few; J: TRBJ2-2; length: 16; V: TRBV28; CDR3: CASSPPGARGTGELFF
size: -; J: TRBJ2-5; length: 16; V: TRBV29-1; CDR3: CSVEDEGADREETQYF
size: few; J: TRBJ1-3; length: 15; V: TRBV4-3; CDR3: CASSQASGSGNTIYF
size: -; J: TRBJ1-1; length: 14; V: TRBV7-2; CDR3: CASRSGSLNTEAFF
size: -; J: TRBJ2-2; length: 16; V: TRBV13; CDR3: CASSDLAGGTFGELFF
size: few; J: TRBJ1-1; length: 14; V: TRBV6-5; CDR3: CASRLGQENTEAFF
size: -; J: TRBJ2-7; length: 14; V: TRBV10-3; CDR3: CAISEYGQVYEQYF
size: once; J: TRBJ1-2; length: 13; V: TRBV6-5; CDR3: CASSYGPGLDYTF
size: -; J: TRBJ2-7; length: 12; V: TRBV13; CDR3: CASSLESGVYIF
size: -; J: TRBJ2-3; length: 16; V: TRBV7-6; CDR3: CASSLSPGVGTDTQYF